A selection of T cell receptor beta chains follows, all from one sample in a study of blood T cell repertoires in COVID-19. TCRdb keeps only in-frame clones here, not all; method: immunoSEQ multiplex PCR. In the table there are about 240,000 clones, around 83% of which are singletons. The material sequenced was peripheral blood. Receptors were obtained from a woman of 80 years or more with COVID-19, enrolled during active disease. The CDR3 runs from the conserved cysteine through the conserved F or W. D genes are given only for firm matches. Expanded clones get a size class; other rows say once, few or many, or leave the size out.

j_call v_call d_call clone_size cdr3_aa cdr3_nt
TRBJ1-5 TRBV29-1 TRBD1 . CSAQTGGGSNQPQHF TGCAGCGCCCAAACAGGGGGCGGAAGCAATCAGCCCCAGCATTTT
TRBJ1-1 TRBV5-1 TRBD1 . CASSFSRDSEAFF TGCGCCAGCAGCTTCTCCCGGGACAGTGAAGCTTTCTTT
TRBJ1-2 TRBV28 TRBD1 . CASSSTGTGVWASGYTF TGTGCCAGCAGTTCGACCGGGACAGGAGTGTGGGCCTCTGGCTACACCTTC
TRBJ2-1 TRBV7-9 TRBD1 . CASRWGQSNEQFF TGTGCCAGCCGCTGGGGACAGTCTAATGAGCAGTTCTTC
TRBJ2-7 TRBV7-8 . . CASSSPQGKAYEQYF TGTGCCAGCAGCTCACCCCAGGGTAAGGCCTACGAGCAGTACTTC
TRBJ2-2 TRBV5-1 . . CASKDKTNTGELFF TGCGCCAGCAAGGACAAAACGAACACCGGGGAGCTGTTTTTT
TRBJ1-3 TRBV30 . . CAWSVGSSGNTIYF TGTGCCTGGAGTGTCGGGTCTTCTGGAAACACCATATATTTT
TRBJ1-5 TRBV18 . . CASSPPSATGQPQHF TGTGCCAGCTCACCCCCCAGCGCCACAGGTCAGCCCCAGCATTTT
TRBJ2-7 TRBV3-1/TRBV3-2 . . CASSVGPGSSYEQYF TGTGCCAGCAGCGTTGGGCCGGGGAGCTCCTACGAGCAGTACTTC
TRBJ2-3 TRBV29-1 TRBD2 . CSGGTSGSKQYF TGCAGCGGCGGGACTAGCGGGTCCAAGCAGTATTTT
TRBJ2-5 TRBV7-6 TRBD1 few CASSLGQTGLVSETQYF TGTGCCAGCAGCTTGGGACAGACAGGGTTGGTATCGGAGACCCAGTACTTC
TRBJ1-1 TRBV29-1 TRBD1 few CSGRQGMNTEAFF TGCAGCGGACGACAGGGGATGAACACTGAAGCTTTCTTT
TRBJ1-2 TRBV30 . few CAWEQGRGYTF TGTGCCTGGGAACAGGGACGGGGCTACACCTTC
TRBJ2-7 TRBV5-1 TRBD1 . CASTPPGQGYEQYF TGCGCCAGCACCCCCCCAGGACAGGGCTACGAGCAGTACTTC
TRBJ2-5 TRBV3-1/TRBV3-2 . . CASATREEAQYF TGTGCCAGCGCGACCAGGGAGGAGGCCCAGTACTTC
TRBJ2-2 TRBV5-8 . . CASSLLHGRGGELFF TGTGCCAGCAGCTTGTTACACGGGAGAGGCGGGGAGCTGTTTTTT
TRBJ1-2 TRBV24-1 TRBD1 . CATSDPGKDRGHGYTF TGTGCCACCAGTGATCCTGGGAAGGACAGGGGGCATGGCTACACCTTC
TRBJ1-5 TRBV28 . . CASSLMPSFSNQPQHF TGTGCCAGCAGCCTTATGCCCAGTTTTAGCAATCAGCCCCAGCATTTT
TRBJ2-1 TRBV7-2 . . CASSLPGEQFF TGTGCCAGCAGCCTCCCGGGGGAGCAGTTCTTC
TRBJ2-7 TRBV27 . . CASSLSTGGAYEQYF TGTGCCAGCAGTTTATCAACAGGGGGGGCCTACGAGCAGTACTTC
TRBJ1-4 TRBV3-1/TRBV3-2 TRBD1 . CASSLTGGSEKLFF TGTGCCAGCAGCCTTACAGGGGGGTCTGAAAAACTGTTTTTT
TRBJ1-1 TRBV18 . . CASSPRQKDTEAFF TGTGCCAGCTCACCAAGACAGAAGGATACTGAAGCTTTCTTT
TRBJ2-2 TRBV29-1 TRBD2 . CSVLAGVGTGELFF TGCAGCGTATTAGCGGGAGTAGGTACCGGGGAGCTGTTTTTT
TRBJ2-5 TRBV20-1 . . CSAIVTETQYF TGCAGTGCTATAGTAACCGAGACCCAGTACTTC
TRBJ2-1 TRBV9 TRBD2 . CASSVELAGSYNEQFF TGTGCCAGCAGCGTAGAACTAGCGGGCTCCTACAATGAGCAGTTCTTC
TRBJ2-1 TRBV7-2 . . CASRPGGGEQFF TGTGCCAGCAGACCTGGGGGCGGTGAGCAGTTCTTC
TRBJ2-7 TRBV5-1 . . CASRVGGIDEQYF TGCGCCAGCAGAGTCGGCGGGATAGACGAGCAGTACTTC
TRBJ2-7 TRBV6-5 . . CASQGRSYEQYF TGTGCCAGTCAAGGCAGGTCCTACGAGCAGTACTTC
TRBJ2-2 TRBV5-1 TRBD1 . CASSPGTADTGELFF TGCGCCAGCAGCCCGGGGACAGCGGACACCGGGGAGCTGTTTTTT
TRBJ1-1 TRBV5-4 . . CASRAFNTGIMNTEAFF TGTGCCAGCAGGGCTTTCAATACAGGGATAATGAACACTGAAGCTTTCTTT
TRBJ2-7 TRBV18 TRBD1 few CASSTDRDSTYEQYF TGTGCCAGCTCAACGGACCGGGACAGCACCTACGAGCAGTACTTC
TRBJ2-7 TRBV4-1 . once CASSQGGGMVEQYF TGCGCCAGCAGCCAAGGGGGGGGCATGGTCGAGCAGTACTTC
TRBJ2-2 TRBV18 . . CASSPGLTGELFF TGTGCCAGCTCACCCGGACTTACCGGGGAGCTGTTTTTT
TRBJ2-5 TRBV7-2 . . CASSLAGGGETQYF TGTGCCAGCAGCTTAGCCGGAGGAGGAGAGACCCAGTACTTC
TRBJ2-3 TRBV5-6 . few CASSLPGFSTDTQYF TGTGCCAGCAGCTTGCCCGGGTTCAGCACAGATACGCAGTATTTT
TRBJ2-3 TRBV7-7 . . CASSLDGSSTDTQYF TGTGCTAGCAGCTTAGACGGGTCTAGCACAGATACGCAGTATTTT
TRBJ2-7 TRBV7-3 . . CASSLTGGGSYEQYF TGTGCCAGCAGCTTAACTGGAGGGGGCAGCTACGAGCAGTACTTC
TRBJ1-4 TRBV12-3/TRBV12-4 TRBD1 . CACQGEVNEKLFF TGTGCCTGCCAGGGGGAGGTTAATGAAAAACTGTTTTTT